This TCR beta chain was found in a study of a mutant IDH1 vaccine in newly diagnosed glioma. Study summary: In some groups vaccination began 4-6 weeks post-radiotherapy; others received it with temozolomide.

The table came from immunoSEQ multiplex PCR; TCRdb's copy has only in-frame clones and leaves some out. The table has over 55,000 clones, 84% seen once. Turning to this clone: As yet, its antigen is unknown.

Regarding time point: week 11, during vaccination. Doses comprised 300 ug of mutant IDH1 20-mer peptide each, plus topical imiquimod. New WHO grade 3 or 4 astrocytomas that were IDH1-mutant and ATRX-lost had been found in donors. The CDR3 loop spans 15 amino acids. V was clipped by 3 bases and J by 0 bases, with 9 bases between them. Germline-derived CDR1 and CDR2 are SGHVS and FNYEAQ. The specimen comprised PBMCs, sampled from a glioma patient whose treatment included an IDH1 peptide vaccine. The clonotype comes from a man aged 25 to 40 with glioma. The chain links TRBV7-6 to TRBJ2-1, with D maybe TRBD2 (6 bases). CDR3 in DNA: TGTGCCAGCAGCTTGGACGGGAGCTCCTACAATGAGCAGTTCTTC. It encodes CASSLDGSSYNEQFF.